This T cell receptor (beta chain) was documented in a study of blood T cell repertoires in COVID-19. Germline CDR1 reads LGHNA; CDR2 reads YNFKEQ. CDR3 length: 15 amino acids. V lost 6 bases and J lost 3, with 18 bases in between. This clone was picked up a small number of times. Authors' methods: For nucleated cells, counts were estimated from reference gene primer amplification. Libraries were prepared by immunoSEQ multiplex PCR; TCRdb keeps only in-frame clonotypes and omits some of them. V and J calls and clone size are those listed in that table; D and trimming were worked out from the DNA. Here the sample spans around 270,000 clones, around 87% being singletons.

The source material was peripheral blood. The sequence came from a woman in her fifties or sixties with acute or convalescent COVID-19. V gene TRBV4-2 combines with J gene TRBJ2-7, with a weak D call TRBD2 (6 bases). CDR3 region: CASSRPGSDVYEQYF. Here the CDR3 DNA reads TGTGCCAGCAGTCGGCCCGGGAGCGACGTCTACGAGCAGTACTTC.